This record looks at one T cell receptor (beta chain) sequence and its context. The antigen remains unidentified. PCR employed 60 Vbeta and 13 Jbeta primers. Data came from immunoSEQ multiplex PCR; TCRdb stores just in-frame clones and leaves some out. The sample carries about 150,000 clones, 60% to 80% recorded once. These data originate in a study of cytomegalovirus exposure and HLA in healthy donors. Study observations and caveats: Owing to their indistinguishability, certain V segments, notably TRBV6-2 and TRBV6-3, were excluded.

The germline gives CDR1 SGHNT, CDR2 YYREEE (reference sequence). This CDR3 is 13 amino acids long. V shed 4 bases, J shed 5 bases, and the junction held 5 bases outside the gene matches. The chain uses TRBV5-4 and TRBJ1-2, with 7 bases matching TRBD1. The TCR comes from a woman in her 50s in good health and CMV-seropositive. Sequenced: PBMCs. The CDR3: CASSVGTEYGYTF. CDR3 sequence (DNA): TGTGCCAGCAGCGTCGGGACAGAGTATGGCTACACCTTC.